Below, 21 T cell receptor beta chains from the same sample are listed, as sequenced in a study of early T cells in non-severe SARS-CoV-2 infection. Using its own MiXCR run on the 5' RACE reads, TCRdb lists one record per CDR3 protein. The table includes some 22,000 distinct CDR3 sequences, 4.7% detected once. Material: whole blood. The receptors originated from an adult who was a healthcare worker with PCR-confirmed SARS-CoV-2 infection or an uninfected control (not recorded which).

Many counts were recorded for this clonotype. The chain recombines TRBV20-1 with TRBJ2-7, with D uncertain. Germline V gives CDR1 DFQATT, CDR2 SNEGSKA (reference sequence). This CDR3 has 13 amino acids. Trimming took 5 bases from V and 2 from J, leaving 13 bases between them. In nucleotides, the CDR3 is TGCAGTGCTTTCCAAGATGGAGCCTACGAGCAGTACTTC. This gives the protein CSAFQDGAYEQYF.

The table lists this clonotype with a few counts. The genes are TRBV6-1 and TRBJ2-7; TRBD1 matches 7 bases. J was trimmed by 3 bases and V by 6 bases; bases with no gene match: 8. Germline V gene lookup returns CDR1 MNHNS and CDR2 SASEGT. CDR3 length: 14 residues. The CDR3 DNA is TGTGCCAGCAGGGTGACAGGGACCCTCTACGAGCAGTACTTC. Protein sequence: CASRVTGTLYEQYF.

This clonotype was seen a few times. V is TRBV30 and J is TRBJ1-1; D gene unclear. The CDR3 is 13 residues long. The germline gives CDR1 GTSNPN, CDR2 SVGIG (reference sequence). Deletions cut 1 base from V and 8 bases from J, with 14 bases between. CDR3 in DNA: TGTGCCTGGAGTGATCCAGAAAGAACCGAAGCTTTCTTT. Protein product: CAWSDPERTEAFF.

This clonotype has a count of ten or more. The chain recombines TRBV6-2 or TRBV6-3 with TRBJ2-1; no clear D. This CDR3 region has 12 residues. V was shortened by 2 bases and J by 8 bases, with 7 bases between the two germline ends. The V gene's germline CDR1 is MNHEY and CDR2 SVGEGT. The CDR3 nucleotides are TGTGCCAGCAGTTACCAGTTTGATGAGCAGTTCTTC. Its translation is CASSYQFDEQFF.

This clonotype was observed many times. The CDR3 bases are TGCAGTGGGTTGGTAGGGGAGACCCAGTACTTC. Its protein product is CSGLVGETQYF. This rearrangement joins TRBV20-1 to TRBJ2-5; no definite D call. CDR1 is DFQATT and CDR2 is SNEGSKA in the germline V gene (reference sequence). The CDR3 contains 11 residues. The germline V and J ends were trimmed by 7 bases and 5 bases, with 11 bases remaining between them.

This sequence joins TRBV2 and TRBJ2-3; possible D gene TRBD2, 5 bases. This CDR3 has 13 amino acids. The V gene's germline CDR1 is SNHLY and CDR2 FYNNEI. The V and J ends lost 2 bases and 4 bases respectively, with 7 bases between them. CDR3 DNA sequence: TGTGCCAGCAGTGAAATTAGCGCAGATACGCAGTATTTT. Amino acids: CASSEISADTQYF.

The rearrangement uses TRBV7-2 and TRBJ2-7; 7 nucleotides align to TRBD2. V lost 1 base, J lost 0 bases, and 3 bases stayed unmatched. The CDR3 totals 15 residues. CDR1 is SGHTA and CDR2 is FQGNSA in the germline V gene. In nucleotides, the CDR3 is TGTGCCAGCAGCTTAGACGGGGACTACTCCTACGAGCAGTACTTC. Its protein product is CASSLDGDYSYEQYF.

This clonotype showed up many times. This chain joins TRBV7-9 and TRBJ1-4, with D possibly TRBD1 on 6 matching bases. Germline CDR1 SEHNR, CDR2 FQNEAQ (reference sequence). The CDR3 totals 15 residues. V lost 2 bases and J 8 bases, leaving 15 bases between the germline ends. The CDR3 DNA reads as TGTGCCAGCAGCTTAAGGAGACAGGAGAGGGAAAAACTGTTTTTT. This translates into CASSLRRQEREKLFF.

This clonotype was seen at least ten times. The chain couples TRBV27 to TRBJ2-1; 12 bases are a match to TRBD1. The trim removed 0 bases at V and 7 bases at J, leaving 4 bases unmatched. The germline V gene has CDR1 MNHEY and CDR2 SMNVEV (reference sequence). This CDR3 region has 16 residues. The CDR3 is CASSLSPGQGANEQFF. The CDR3 bases are TGTGCCAGCAGTTTATCCCCGGGACAGGGGGCAAATGAGCAGTTCTTC.

This clonotype was recorded many times. The chain carries TRBV7-9 and TRBJ2-2, with D possibly matching TRBD1 (5 bases). V gave up 1 base and J gave up 1 base, with 7 bases separating them. CDR1 and CDR2 (germline): SEHNR, FQNEAQ (reference sequence). The CDR3 totals 15 residues. This CDR3 reads CASSLGQLNTGELFF. CDR3 nucleotides: TGTGCCAGCAGCTTAGGACAGTTGAACACCGGGGAGCTGTTTTTT.

V is TRBV6-5 and J is TRBJ2-5, with D possibly being TRBD1 (6 bases). Germline loops: CDR1 MNHEY, CDR2 SVGAGI. There are 11 residues in the CDR3. Deletions cut 7 bases from V and 10 bases from J, with 13 bases between. CDR3 coding DNA: TGTGCCAGCAAAATCCAGGGGAGCCAGTACTTC. As protein: CASKIQGSQYF.

For this clonotype: This may arise from a read error, as a much more abundant clone is one base away. This chain uses TRBV10-3 with TRBJ1-1, with D possibly TRBD1 on 5 matching bases. This CDR3 region has 15 residues. Germline CDR1 is ENHRY and CDR2 is SYGVKD. The CDR3 sequence: CAIREFQGGDTEAFF. The CDR3 nucleotides read TGTGCCATCAGAGAGTTTCAGGGTGGCGACACTGAAGCTTTCTTT.

In this sample, this clonotype turned up a few times. The rearrangement links TRBV3-1 to TRBJ1-6; D is ambiguous. V was clipped by 2 bases and J by 7 bases, with 9 bases between them. From germline, CDR1 is LGHDT and CDR2 YNNKEL (reference sequence). The CDR3 has 14 amino acids. The CDR3 nucleotides are TGTGCCAGCAGCCAACAGAGGGAAAATTCACCCCTCCACTTT. The encoded protein is CASSQQRENSPLHF.

This clonotype was recorded many times. The rearrangement joins TRBV7-2 to TRBJ1-2; the D gene is possibly TRBD1 (5 bases). Germline V CDR1 and CDR2: SGHTA, FQGNSA. There are 14 residues in the CDR3. Deletions cut 6 bases from V and 4 bases from J, with 15 bases between. The CDR3 DNA reads TGTGCCAGCAGTGAAGGGGTCGGAGGCTATGGCTACACCTTC. Its translation: CASSEGVGGYGYTF.

This clonotype has at least ten counts. This chain links TRBV20-1 with TRBJ1-1; a weak D match, TRBD1 (5 bases). The CDR3 contains 14 residues. Trimming removed 6 bases at V and 1 base at J, with 15 bases between. Germline CDR1 reads DFQATT; CDR2 reads SNEGSKA (reference sequence). The CDR3 DNA reads as TGCAGTGCGGATCACAGGCTCCCGAACACTGAAGCTTTCTTT. The encoded protein is CSADHRLPNTEAFF.

This clonotype was picked up many times. V and J are TRBV4-3 and TRBJ1-2; no reliable D call. The germline gives CDR1 LGHNA, CDR2 YSLEER. The CDR3 covers 14 residues. V was cut by 0 bases and J by 4 bases, with 9 bases left in between. The CDR3 region is CASSQDPRSYGYTF. The CDR3 region has the DNA TGCGCCAGCAGCCAAGACCCGCGGAGCTATGGCTACACCTTC.

The DNA of the CDR3 is TGTGCCAGCAGCCCGCCGGGACAGGTCCTATACGAGCAGTACTTC. The encoded protein is CASSPPGQVLYEQYF. The chain links TRBV7-9 to TRBJ2-7, with 8 positions matching TRBD1. The CDR3 is made up of 15 amino acids. Unmatched junction bases numbered 10, after V lost 5 bases and J lost 4 bases. The germline V gene has CDR1 SEHNR and CDR2 FQNEAQ (reference sequence).

This clonotype was recorded at least ten times. The chain uses TRBV7-3 and TRBJ1-1; the match to TRBD1 covers 8 bases. The germline V gene encodes CDR1 SGHTA and CDR2 FQGTGA. CDR3 length: 14 amino acids. Germline trimming cut 6 bases from V and 3 bases from J; bases unmatched to any gene: 6. CDR3 in amino acids: CASRVTGGDTEAFF. The CDR3 coding sequence is TGTGCCAGCAGGGTAACAGGGGGTGACACTGAAGCTTTCTTT.

This clonotype showed up many times. J is TRBJ2-7 and V is TRBV7-2, with TRBD1 as a possible D gene (5 bases). This CDR3 spans 15 amino acids. The germline V gene encodes CDR1 SGHTA and CDR2 FQGNSA. V was pared by 1 base and J by 6 bases, with 16 bases between. The CDR3 DNA reads TGTGCCAGCAGCTTAGGGGGTAGACAGCGATCCGAGCAGTACTTC. It translates to CASSLGGRQRSEQYF.

This clonotype has a count of ten or more. This chain uses TRBV12-3 or TRBV12-4 with TRBJ2-7; TRBD2 might be the D (6 bases). Trimming removed 5 bases at V and 3 bases at J, with 14 bases between. The CDR3 length is 14 residues. The CDR3 loop reads CASSPPSGGYEQYF. The CDR3 nucleotides are TGTGCCAGCAGTCCACCATCCGGGGGCTACGAGCAGTACTTC.

This clonotype was seen a handful of times. The chain recombines TRBV6-5 with TRBJ2-7; no definite D call. Germline values: CDR1 MNHEY, CDR2 SVGAGI. The CDR3 runs 16 residues. Trimming removed 6 bases from V and 7 bases from J, with 25 bases in between. This CDR3 reads CASSYRRASASSEQYF. The CDR3 DNA sequence: TGTGCCAGCAGCTACAGACGGGCCAGCGCTTCGAGTGAGCAGTACTTC.